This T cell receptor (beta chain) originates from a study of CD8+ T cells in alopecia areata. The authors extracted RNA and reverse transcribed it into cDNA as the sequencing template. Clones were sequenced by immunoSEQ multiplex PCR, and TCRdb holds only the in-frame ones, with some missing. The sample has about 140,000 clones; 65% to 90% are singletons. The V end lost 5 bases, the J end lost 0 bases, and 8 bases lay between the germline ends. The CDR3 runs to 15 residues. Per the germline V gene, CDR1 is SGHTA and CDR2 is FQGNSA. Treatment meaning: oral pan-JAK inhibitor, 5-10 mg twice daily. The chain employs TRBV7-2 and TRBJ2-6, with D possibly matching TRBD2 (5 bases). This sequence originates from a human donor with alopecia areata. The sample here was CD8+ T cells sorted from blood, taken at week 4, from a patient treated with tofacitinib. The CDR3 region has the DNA TGTGCCAGCAGCCGACGGGACTCTGGGGCCAACGTCCTGACTTTC. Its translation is CASSRRDSGANVLTF. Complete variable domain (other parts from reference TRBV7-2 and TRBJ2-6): GAGVSQSPSNKVTEKGKDVELRCDPISGHTALYWYRQSLGQGLEFLIYFQGNSAPDKSGLPSDRFSAERTGGSVSTLTIQRTQQEDSAVYLCASSRRDSGANVLTFGAGSRLTVL.